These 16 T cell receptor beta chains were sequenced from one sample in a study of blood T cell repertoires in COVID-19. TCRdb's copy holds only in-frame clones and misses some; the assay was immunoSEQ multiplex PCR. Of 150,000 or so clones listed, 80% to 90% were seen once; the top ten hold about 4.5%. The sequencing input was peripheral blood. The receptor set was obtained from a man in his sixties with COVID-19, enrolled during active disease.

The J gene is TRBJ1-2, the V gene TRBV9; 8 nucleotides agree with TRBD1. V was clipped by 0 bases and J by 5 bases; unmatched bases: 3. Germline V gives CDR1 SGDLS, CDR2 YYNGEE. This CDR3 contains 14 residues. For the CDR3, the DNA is TGTGCCAGCAGCGTAGACGACAGGGGTTATGGCTACACCTTC. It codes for CASSVDDRGYGYTF. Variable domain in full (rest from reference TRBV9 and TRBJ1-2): DSGVTQTPKHLITATGQRVTLRCSPRSGDLSVYWYQQSLDQGLQFLIQYYNGEERAKGNILERFSAQQFPDLHSELNLSSLELGDSALYFCASSVDDRGYGYTFGSGTRLTVV.

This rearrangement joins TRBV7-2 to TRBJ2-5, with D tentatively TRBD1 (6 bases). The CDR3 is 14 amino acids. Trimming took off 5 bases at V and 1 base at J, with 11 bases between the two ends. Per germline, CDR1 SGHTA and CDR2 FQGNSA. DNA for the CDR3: TGTGCCAGCAGCCCCCAGGGGCTCCAAGAGACCCAGTACTTC. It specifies CASSPQGLQETQYF.

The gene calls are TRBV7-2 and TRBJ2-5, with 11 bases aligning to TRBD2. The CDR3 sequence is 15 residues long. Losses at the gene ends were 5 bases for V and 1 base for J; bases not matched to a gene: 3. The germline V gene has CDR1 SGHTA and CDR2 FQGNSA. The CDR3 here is CASSQLAGAQETQYF. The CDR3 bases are TGTGCCAGCAGCCAACTAGCGGGGGCCCAAGAGACCCAGTACTTC.

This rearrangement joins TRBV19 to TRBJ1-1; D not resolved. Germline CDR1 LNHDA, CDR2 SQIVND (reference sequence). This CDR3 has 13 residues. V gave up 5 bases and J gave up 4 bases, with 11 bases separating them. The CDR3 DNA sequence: TGTGCCAGTAGTCTGGTTGGGAGCACTGAAGCTTTCTTT. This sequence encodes CASSLVGSTEAFF.

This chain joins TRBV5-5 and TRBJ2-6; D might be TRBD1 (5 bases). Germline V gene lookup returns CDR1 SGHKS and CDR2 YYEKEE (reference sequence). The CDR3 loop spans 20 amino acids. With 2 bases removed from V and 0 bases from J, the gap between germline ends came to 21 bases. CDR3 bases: TGTGCCAGCAGCTTAAGGTCGGTCGGTCAGGGTGGCTCTGGGGCCAACGTCCTGACTTTC. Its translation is CASSLRSVGQGGSGANVLTF.

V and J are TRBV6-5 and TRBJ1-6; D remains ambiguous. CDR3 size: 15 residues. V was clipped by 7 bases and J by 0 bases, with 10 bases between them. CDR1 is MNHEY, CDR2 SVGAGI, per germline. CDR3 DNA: TGTGCCAGCAAGCCCGGGAGCTCCTATAATTCACCCCTCCACTTT. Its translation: CASKPGSSYNSPLHF.

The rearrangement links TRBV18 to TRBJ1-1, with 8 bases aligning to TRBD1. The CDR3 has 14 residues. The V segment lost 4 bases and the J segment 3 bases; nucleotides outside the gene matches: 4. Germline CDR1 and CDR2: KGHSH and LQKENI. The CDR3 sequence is CASSQDRGDTEAFF. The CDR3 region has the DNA TGTGCCAGCTCACAAGACAGGGGAGACACTGAAGCTTTCTTT.

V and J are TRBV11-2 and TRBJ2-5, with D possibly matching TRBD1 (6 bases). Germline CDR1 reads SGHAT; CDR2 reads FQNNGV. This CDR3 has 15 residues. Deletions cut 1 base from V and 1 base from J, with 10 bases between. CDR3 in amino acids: CASSLGGQLQETQYF. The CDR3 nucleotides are TGTGCCAGCAGCTTAGGGGGGCAGCTCCAAGAGACCCAGTACTTC.

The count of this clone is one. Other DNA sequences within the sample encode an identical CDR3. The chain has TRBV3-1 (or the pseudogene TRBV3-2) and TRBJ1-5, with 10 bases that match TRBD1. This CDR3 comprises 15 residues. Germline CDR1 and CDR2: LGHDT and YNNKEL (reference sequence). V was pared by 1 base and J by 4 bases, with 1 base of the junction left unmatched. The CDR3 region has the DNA TGTGCCAGCAGCCAAGGGACAGGGGGAAATCAGCCCCAGCATTTT. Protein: CASSQGTGGNQPQHF.

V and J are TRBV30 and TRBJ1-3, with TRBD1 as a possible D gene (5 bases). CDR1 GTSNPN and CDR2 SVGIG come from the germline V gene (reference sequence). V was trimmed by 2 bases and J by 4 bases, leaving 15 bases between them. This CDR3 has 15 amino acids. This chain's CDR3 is CAWSHRTGVGNTIYF. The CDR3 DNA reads TGTGCCTGGAGTCACCGTACGGGGGTGGGAAACACCATATATTTT.

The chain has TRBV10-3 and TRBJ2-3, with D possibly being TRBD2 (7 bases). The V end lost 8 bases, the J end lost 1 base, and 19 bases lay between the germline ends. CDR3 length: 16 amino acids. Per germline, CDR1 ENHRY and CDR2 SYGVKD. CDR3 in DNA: TGTGCCATCCGGACCAGCGCGGGGGCGGGCACAGATACGCAGTATTTT. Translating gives CAIRTSAGAGTDTQYF.

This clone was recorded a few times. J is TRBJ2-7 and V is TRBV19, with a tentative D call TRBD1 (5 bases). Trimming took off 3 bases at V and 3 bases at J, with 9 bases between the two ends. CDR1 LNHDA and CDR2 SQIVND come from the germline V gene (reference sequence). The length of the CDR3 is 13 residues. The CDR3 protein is CASSIARDYEQYF. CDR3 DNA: TGTGCCAGTAGTATCGCCAGGGACTACGAGCAGTACTTC.

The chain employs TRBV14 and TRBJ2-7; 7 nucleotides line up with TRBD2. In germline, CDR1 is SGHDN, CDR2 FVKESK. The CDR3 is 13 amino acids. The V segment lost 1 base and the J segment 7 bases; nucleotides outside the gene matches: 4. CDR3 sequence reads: CASSQAPRGEQYF. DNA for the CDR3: TGTGCCAGCAGCCAAGCCCCGCGGGGGGAGCAGTACTTC.

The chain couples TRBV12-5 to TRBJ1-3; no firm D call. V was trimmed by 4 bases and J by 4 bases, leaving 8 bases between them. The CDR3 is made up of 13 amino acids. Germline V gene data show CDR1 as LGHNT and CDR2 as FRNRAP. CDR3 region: CASGSVAGNTIYF. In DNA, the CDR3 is TGTGCTAGTGGTTCAGTTGCCGGAAACACCATATATTTT.

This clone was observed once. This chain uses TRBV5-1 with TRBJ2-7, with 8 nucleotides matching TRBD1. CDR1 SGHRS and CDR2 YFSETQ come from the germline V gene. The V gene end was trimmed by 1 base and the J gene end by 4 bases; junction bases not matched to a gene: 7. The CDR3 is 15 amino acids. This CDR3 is CASSLLGQGSYEQYF. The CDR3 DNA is TGCGCCAGCAGCTTGCTCGGACAGGGATCTTACGAGCAGTACTTC.

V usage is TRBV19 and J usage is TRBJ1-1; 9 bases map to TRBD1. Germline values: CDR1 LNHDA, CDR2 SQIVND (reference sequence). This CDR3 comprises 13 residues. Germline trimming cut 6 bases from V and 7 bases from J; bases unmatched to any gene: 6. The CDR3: CASSPGQGNEAFF. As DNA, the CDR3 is TGTGCCAGTAGCCCTGGACAGGGGAATGAAGCTTTCTTT.